The rows below give T cell receptor beta chains drawn from one sample of a study of blood T cell repertoires in COVID-19. Measured with immunoSEQ multiplex PCR; TCRdb has only the in-frame clones, and not every one. Among over 85,000 clones listed, roughly 90% were seen once. The sequenced material came from peripheral blood. These receptor sequences come from a human donor with COVID-19, enrolled during active disease. The donor label of this sample is uncertain. The CDR3 runs from the conserved cysteine through the conserved F or W. D genes are given only for firm matches. A clone size is listed for some rows: how often the clone was seen (once, few, many), or a class if it is expanded.

clone size	V gene	D gene	J gene	CDR3 DNA	CDR3 protein
once	TRBV10-3	.	TRBJ1-2	TGTGCCATCGCGGGGGCGGAATATGGCTACACCTTC	CAIAGAEYGYTF
.	TRBV6-5	TRBD1	TRBJ1-3	TGTGCCAGCAGTCTGGGACAGGGAAACACCATATATTTT	CASSLGQGNTIYF
.	TRBV25-1	.	TRBJ1-2	TGTGCCAGCAGTGAATTAGGGGACTATGGCTACACCTTC	CASSELGDYGYTF
.	TRBV19	.	TRBJ1-5	TGTGCCAGTAGTAGGCAGGCAGATCAGCCCCAGCATTTT	CASSRQADQPQHF
.	TRBV6-1	TRBD1	TRBJ2-5	TGTGCCAGCAGTGAAGACAGGGGGGCGGAGACCCAGTACTTC	CASSEDRGAETQYF
.	TRBV6-2/TRBV6-3	TRBD1	TRBJ2-1	TGTGCCAGCAGTTACCCCCGGACAGGGCGGAAAAATGAGCAGTTCTTC	CASSYPRTGRKNEQFF
.	TRBV5-6	TRBD1	TRBJ1-5	TGTGCCAGCAGCCTTACAGGGGGCTATCAGCCCCAGCATTTT	CASSLTGGYQPQHF
few	TRBV7-9	.	TRBJ1-5	TGTGCCAGCAGCTTAGGGGAGTTTCAGCCCCAGCATTTT	CASSLGEFQPQHF
once	TRBV28	TRBD1	TRBJ1-3	TGTGCCAGCAGGGTGGCAGGGACAGCCTCTGGAAACACCATATATTTT	CASRVAGTASGNTIYF
.	TRBV4-1	TRBD1	TRBJ1-2	TGCGCCAGCAGCCAAGTGGGACAGGGAAACTATGGCTACACCTTC	CASSQVGQGNYGYTF
once	TRBV19	.	TRBJ2-2	TGTGCCAGTAGTAATGGCCGCAGGAACACCGGGGAGCTGTTTTTT	CASSNGRRNTGELFF
.	TRBV2	TRBD1	TRBJ2-7	TGTGCCAGCAGCTCCGGGACAGGGCAGTCCTACGAGCAGTACTTC	CASSSGTGQSYEQYF
once	TRBV11-2	TRBD1	TRBJ1-6	TGTGCCAGCAGCTTGGACAGGGGTCATAATTCACCCCTCCACTTT	CASSLDRGHNSPLHF
.	TRBV24-1	TRBD1	TRBJ2-1	TGTGCCACCAGTGATCCGACAGGGAGCTCCTACAATGAGCAGTTCTTC	CATSDPTGSSYNEQFF
.	TRBV5-1	.	TRBJ1-1	TGCGCCAGCAGCTTAGGGCCCTCAAGGGGTGGCACTGAAGCTTTCTTT	CASSLGPSRGGTEAFF
.	TRBV7-9	.	TRBJ2-6	TGTGCCAGCAGCCTATCCGTTGCAGGTTCTGGGGCCAACGTCCTGACTTTC	CASSLSVAGSGANVLTF
many	TRBV19	.	TRBJ1-5	TGTGCCAGTAAACTCGCGGAGAATAGCAATCAGCCCCAGCATTTT	CASKLAENSNQPQHF
.	TRBV7-6	.	TRBJ2-3	TGTGCCAGCAGCTTGCAGGGAGGTAGCACAGATACGCAGTATTTT	CASSLQGGSTDTQYF
.	TRBV5-1	TRBD1	TRBJ2-2	TGCGCCAGCAGCTTCGGGACAGGGGTTACCGGGGAGCTGTTTTTT	CASSFGTGVTGELFF
.	TRBV27	.	TRBJ2-1	TGTGCCAGCAGTTCGGGGGACAGAAAGGGGTATAATGAGCAGTTCTTC	CASSSGDRKGYNEQFF
.	TRBV6-5	.	TRBJ2-3	TGTGCCAGCAGTTACTCAACGGGATTGACAGATACGCAGTATTTT	CASSYSTGLTDTQYF
.	TRBV19	.	TRBJ2-1	TGTGCCAGCCCCGCAGGAGGGAGCTCCTACAATGAGCAGTTCTTC	CASPAGGSSYNEQFF
.	TRBV15	TRBD1	TRBJ2-1	TGTGCCACCAGCAGAGAAATTGAGGCGACAGGGCTGAATGAGCAGTTCTTC	CATSREIEATGLNEQFF
.	TRBV6-2/TRBV6-3	.	TRBJ2-3	TGTGCCAGCAGTTACTGGACTGGTGTTACGCAGTATTTT	CASSYWTGVTQYF
.	TRBV27	TRBD2	TRBJ2-7	TGTGCCAGCAGTAGGACTAGCGGGACATACGAGCAGTACTTC	CASSRTSGTYEQYF